Below, 15 T cell receptor beta chains from the same sample are listed, as sequenced in a study of T cell repertoires in cytomegalovirus infection. Their antigens remain unidentified. TCRdb independently ran MiXCR on the reads; one entry per CDR3 protein. The sample contains approximately 730,000 distinct CDR3 sequences, about 30% of which appear only once. The specimen was cultured PBMCs, collected from culture after CMV antigen stimulation. The origin of the receptors is a human donor in good health (CMV status not recorded). Some clones in this sample may be carry-over from other donors' samples.

This clonotype was detected a few times. This chain connects TRBV4-3 to TRBJ1-4; D ambiguous. Germline V gives CDR1 LGHNA, CDR2 YSLEER. The germline V and J ends were trimmed by 5 bases and 7 bases, with 17 bases remaining between them. The CDR3 sequence is 15 residues long. The CDR3 sequence: CASSSWSAAGEKLFF. The CDR3 DNA reads as TGCGCCAGCAGCTCGTGGAGCGCGGCGGGTGAAAAACTGTTTTTT.

The chain links TRBV7-2 to TRBJ2-3; 7 bases are a match to TRBD2. With 0 bases clipped from V and 3 bases from J, the junction kept 12 bases outside the gene matches. The CDR3 is 18 residues long. Germline CDR1 and CDR2: SGHTA and FQGNSA. The DNA of the CDR3 is TGTGCCAGCAGCTTAGCGGGTATTGGGGGGAGGGCAACAGATACGCAGTATTTT. It encodes CASSLAGIGGRATDTQYF.

The chain carries TRBV10-3 and TRBJ2-7; D may be TRBD1 or TRBD2 (5 bases each). Trimming left V 6 bases short and J 0 bases short, with 12 bases between. There are 14 residues in the CDR3. Germline CDR1 ENHRY, CDR2 SYGVKD. Here the CDR3 DNA reads TGTGCCATCAGGGGGGACGGAACCTCCTACGAGCAGTACTTC. It encodes CAIRGDGTSYEQYF.

This rearrangement joins TRBV20-1 to TRBJ2-1, with 8 bases aligning to TRBD2. J was trimmed by 3 bases and V by 5 bases; bases with no gene match: 15. CDR1 is DFQATT, CDR2 SNEGSKA, per germline (reference sequence). This CDR3 has 17 residues. The CDR3 spells CSAGGAGGPLFYNEQFF. For the CDR3, the DNA is TGCAGTGCTGGGGGGGCGGGAGGACCCCTATTCTACAATGAGCAGTTCTTC.

The V call is TRBV18, the J call TRBJ2-2; D tentatively fits TRBD1 or TRBD2 (5 bases each). The CDR3 is made up of 16 amino acids. Germline V gene data show CDR1 as KGHSH and CDR2 as LQKENI. The V and J ends lost 2 bases and 0 bases respectively, with 10 bases between them. The CDR3 nucleotides read TGTGCCAGCTCACCAAGGAAGGGACCGAACACCGGGGAGCTGTTTTTT. This codes for CASSPRKGPNTGELFF.

The V and J genes are TRBV29-1 and TRBJ1-2, with D possibly matching TRBD1 (6 bases). The CDR3 is made up of 12 amino acids. Germline CDR1 SQVTM, CDR2 ANQGSEA. This chain's CDR3 is CRRGHPNYGYTF. CDR3 DNA sequence: TGCCGCAGGGGCCACCCTAACTATGGCTACACCTTC.

CDR3 bases: TGTGCCAGCTCACCGCGAACAGTCCAATCCTACGAGCAGTACTTC. Translation gives CASSPRTVQSYEQYF. The rearrangement joins TRBV18 to TRBJ2-7; D call uncertain. Germline loops: CDR1 KGHSH, CDR2 LQKENI. V gave up 3 bases and J gave up 1 base, with 13 bases separating them. CDR3 length equals 15 residues.

This clonotype turned up a few times. The chain is built from TRBV7-6 and TRBJ1-2; 9 nucleotides line up with TRBD1. The CDR3 spans 14 residues. From germline, CDR1 is SGHVS and CDR2 FNYEAQ. Unmatched junction bases numbered 5, after V lost 5 bases and J lost 4 bases. The DNA of the CDR3 is TGTGCCAGCAGCCCCAGACAGGGGGGCTATGGCTACACCTTC. Protein: CASSPRQGGYGYTF.

The rearrangement links TRBV25-1 to TRBJ1-2; 7 nucleotides agree with TRBD1. The V gene's germline CDR1 is MGHDK and CDR2 SYGVNS. The CDR3 loop spans 18 amino acids. Unmatched junction bases numbered 10, after V lost 0 bases and J lost 0 bases. The DNA of the CDR3 is TGTGCCAGCAGTGAATATCAAGGGGGCGAAAAAGCTAACTATGGCTACACCTTC. Protein: CASSEYQGGEKANYGYTF.

This clonotype was recorded once. The chain couples TRBV5-1 to TRBJ1-2, with D uncertain. This CDR3 has 14 amino acids. V was cut by 0 bases and J by 2 bases, with 8 bases left in between. The germline V gene encodes CDR1 SGHRS and CDR2 YFSETQ. The CDR3 sequence: CASSLDSGNYGYTF. In nucleotides, the CDR3 is TGCGCCAGCAGCTTGGATTCGGGGAACTATGGCTACACCTTC.

The chain recombines TRBV6-1 with TRBJ2-7, with D tentatively TRBD2 (5 bases). Deletions cut 6 bases from V and 3 bases from J, with 18 bases between. CDR3 length: 15 amino acids. Germline assignment: CDR1 MNHNS and CDR2 SASEGT. The CDR3 region is CASSLPNSDYYEQYF. The DNA for the CDR3 is TGTGCCAGCAGCTTACCAAACAGCGACTACTACGAGCAGTACTTC.

This clonotype appeared a few times. The V gene is TRBV19, the J gene TRBJ2-5; the match to TRBD2 covers 8 bases. V shed 5 bases, J shed 6 bases, and the junction held 8 bases outside the gene matches. Germline V gene lookup returns CDR1 LNHDA and CDR2 SQIVND (reference sequence). The CDR3 extends over 14 amino acids. In DNA, the CDR3 is TGTGCCAGTAGTCCGGTAGCGGGGAAAAAGACCCAGTACTTC. Translation: CASSPVAGKKTQYF.

The CDR3 bases are TGCGCCAGCACCCCGGCATCAAGCGGGAGTTATGAGCAGTTCTTC. Protein: CASTPASSGSYEQFF. The chain joins TRBV4-3 to TRBJ2-1; TRBD2 matches at 8 bases. The CDR3 length is 15 residues. J was trimmed by 8 bases and V by 7 bases; bases with no gene match: 13. The germline V gene encodes CDR1 LGHNA and CDR2 YSLEER.

The chain combines TRBV7-9 with TRBJ2-3; the D is unclear. The V and J ends lost 8 bases and 1 base respectively, with 13 bases between them. The germline V gene encodes CDR1 SEHNR and CDR2 FQNEAQ (reference sequence). This CDR3 has 14 amino acids. The CDR3 nucleotides are TGTGCCAGCTCAATGGGTCTAGGCACAGATACGCAGTATTTT. This translates into CASSMGLGTDTQYF.

This clonotype was seen a handful of times. The gene calls are TRBV4-3 and TRBJ2-2; TRBD2 aligns across 9 bases. Germline assignment: CDR1 LGHNA and CDR2 YSLEER. With V trimmed by 1 base and J by 5 bases, 2 bases remained unmatched. The CDR3 loop spans 15 amino acids. The CDR3 loop is CASSQGLAETGELFF. The CDR3 bases are TGCGCCAGCAGCCAAGGACTAGCGGAGACCGGGGAGCTGTTTTTT.